This note documents a single TCR beta chain sequence. These data originate in a study of blood T cell repertoires in COVID-19. In the original analysis: Reference gene primer amplification gave estimated nucleated cell counts. Produced via immunoSEQ multiplex PCR; TCRdb's table is partial and in-frame only. The DNA gave D and trimming, while V, J and clone size come from that table. The table has approximately 86,000 clones, about 80% seen once. The CDR3 has 15 residues. V trimming: 7 bases; J trimming: 2 bases; junction bases outside the gene matches: 4. Germline lookup yields CDR1 MDHEN and CDR2 SYDVKM.

Source material: peripheral blood. V gene TRBV28 combines with J gene TRBJ2-6; 8 bases are a match to TRBD1. This clonotype was sampled from a woman aged 70-85 years with acute or convalescent COVID-19. Here the CDR3 reads CASTSQGAGANVLTF. The CDR3 bases are TGTGCCAGCACCTCACAGGGGGCTGGGGCCAACGTCCTGACTTTC.